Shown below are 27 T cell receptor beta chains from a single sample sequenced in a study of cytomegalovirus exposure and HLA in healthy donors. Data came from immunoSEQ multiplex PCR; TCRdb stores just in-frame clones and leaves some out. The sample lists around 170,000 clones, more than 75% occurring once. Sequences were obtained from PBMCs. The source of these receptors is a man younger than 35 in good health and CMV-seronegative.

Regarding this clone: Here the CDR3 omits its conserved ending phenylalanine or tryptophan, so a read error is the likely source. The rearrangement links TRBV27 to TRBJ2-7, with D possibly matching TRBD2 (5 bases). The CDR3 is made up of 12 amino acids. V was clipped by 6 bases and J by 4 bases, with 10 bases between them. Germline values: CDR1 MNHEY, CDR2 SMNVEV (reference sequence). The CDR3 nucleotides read TGTGCCAGCAGAGACTATAGGTACGAGCAGTACCTC. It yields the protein CASRDYRYEQYL.

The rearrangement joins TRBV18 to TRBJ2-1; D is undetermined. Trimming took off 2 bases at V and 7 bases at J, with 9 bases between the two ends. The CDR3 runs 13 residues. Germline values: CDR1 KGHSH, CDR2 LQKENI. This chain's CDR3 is CASSPSVANEQFF. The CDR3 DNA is TGTGCCAGCTCACCATCGGTCGCGAATGAGCAGTTCTTC.

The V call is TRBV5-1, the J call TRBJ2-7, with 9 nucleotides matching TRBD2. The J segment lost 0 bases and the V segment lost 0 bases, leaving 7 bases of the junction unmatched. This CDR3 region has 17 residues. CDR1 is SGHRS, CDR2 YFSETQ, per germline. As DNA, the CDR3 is TGCGCCAGCAGCTTGGGCGGCGGGAGGGTGAGCTCCTACGAGCAGTACTTC. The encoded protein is CASSLGGGRVSSYEQYF.

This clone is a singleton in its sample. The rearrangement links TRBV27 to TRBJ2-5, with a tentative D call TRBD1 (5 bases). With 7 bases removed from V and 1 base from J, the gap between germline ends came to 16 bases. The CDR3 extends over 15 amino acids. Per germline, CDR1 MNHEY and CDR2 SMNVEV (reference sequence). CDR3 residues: CASISLRGAQETQYF. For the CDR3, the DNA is TGTGCCAGCATCTCCTTAAGGGGCGCCCAAGAGACCCAGTACTTC.

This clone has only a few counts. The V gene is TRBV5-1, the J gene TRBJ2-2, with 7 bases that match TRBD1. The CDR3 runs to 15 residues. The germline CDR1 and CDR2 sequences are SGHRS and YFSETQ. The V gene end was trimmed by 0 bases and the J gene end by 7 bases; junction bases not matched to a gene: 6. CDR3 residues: CASSLAFAGGGELFF. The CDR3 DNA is TGCGCCAGCAGCTTGGCCTTCGCAGGGGGCGGGGAGCTGTTTTTT.

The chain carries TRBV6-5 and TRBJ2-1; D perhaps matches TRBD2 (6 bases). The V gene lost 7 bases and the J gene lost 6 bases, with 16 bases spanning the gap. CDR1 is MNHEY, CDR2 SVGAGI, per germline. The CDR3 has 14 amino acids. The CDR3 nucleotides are TGTGCCAGCAAGTGGGCGGGGATGGGCAATGAGCAGTTCTTC. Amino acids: CASKWAGMGNEQFF.

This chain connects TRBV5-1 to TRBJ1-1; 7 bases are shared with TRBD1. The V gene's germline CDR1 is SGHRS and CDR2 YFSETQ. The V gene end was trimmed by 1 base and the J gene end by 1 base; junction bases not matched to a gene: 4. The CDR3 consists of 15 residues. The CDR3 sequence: CASSLQAGGNTEAFF. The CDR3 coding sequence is TGCGCCAGCAGCTTGCAGGCAGGGGGGAACACTGAAGCTTTCTTT.

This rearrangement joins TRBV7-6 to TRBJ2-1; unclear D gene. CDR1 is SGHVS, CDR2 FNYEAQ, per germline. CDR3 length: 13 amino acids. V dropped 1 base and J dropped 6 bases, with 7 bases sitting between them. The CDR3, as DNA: TGTGCCAGCAGCTTAGGGGCAGCCAATGAGCAGTTCTTC. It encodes CASSLGAANEQFF.

CDR3 nucleotide sequence: TGTGCCAGCAGCCCGGAGCGGGGGGGCTCCTACGAGCAGTACGTC. Residues: CASSPERGGSYEQYV. This rearrangement joins TRBV5-4 to TRBJ2-7, with 10 bases aligning to TRBD2. CDR3 length: 15 amino acids. Trimming took 4 bases from V and 0 from J; bases not matched to a gene: 4. The germline V gene encodes CDR1 SGHNT and CDR2 YYREEE (reference sequence).

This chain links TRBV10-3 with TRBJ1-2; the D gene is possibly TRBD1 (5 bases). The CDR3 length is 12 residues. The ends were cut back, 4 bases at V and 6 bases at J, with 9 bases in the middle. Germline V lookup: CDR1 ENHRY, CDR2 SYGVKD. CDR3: CAISVGGNGYTF. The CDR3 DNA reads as TGTGCCATCAGTGTGGGGGGTAATGGCTACACCTTC.

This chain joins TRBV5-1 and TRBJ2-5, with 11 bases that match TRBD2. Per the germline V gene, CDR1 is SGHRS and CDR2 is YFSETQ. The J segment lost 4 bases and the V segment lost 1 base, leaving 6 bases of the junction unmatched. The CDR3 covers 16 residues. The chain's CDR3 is CASSLSPLAGGETQYF. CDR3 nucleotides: TGCGCCAGCAGCTTGAGCCCCCTAGCGGGGGGAGAGACCCAGTACTTC. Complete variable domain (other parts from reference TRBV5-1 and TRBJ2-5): KAGVTQTPRYLIKTRGQQVTLSCSPISGHRSVSWYQQTPGQGLQFLFEYFSETQRNKGNFPGRFSGRQFSNSRSEMNVSTLELGDSALYLCASSLSPLAGGETQYFGPGTRLLVL.

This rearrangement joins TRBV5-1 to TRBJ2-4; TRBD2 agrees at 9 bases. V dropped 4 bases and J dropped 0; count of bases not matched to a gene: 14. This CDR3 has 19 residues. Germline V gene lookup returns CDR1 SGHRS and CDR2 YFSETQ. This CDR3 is CASSPTSRGGPLAKNIQYF. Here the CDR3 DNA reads TGCGCCAGCAGCCCCACCTCGCGGGGGGGCCCTCTAGCCAAAAACATTCAGTACTTC.

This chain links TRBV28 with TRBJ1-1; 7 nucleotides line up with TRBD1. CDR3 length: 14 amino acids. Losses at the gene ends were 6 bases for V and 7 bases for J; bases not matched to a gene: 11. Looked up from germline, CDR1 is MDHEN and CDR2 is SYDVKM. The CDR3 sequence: CASSEYRGMGEAFF. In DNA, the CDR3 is TGTGCCAGCAGCGAATACAGGGGAATGGGTGAAGCTTTCTTT.

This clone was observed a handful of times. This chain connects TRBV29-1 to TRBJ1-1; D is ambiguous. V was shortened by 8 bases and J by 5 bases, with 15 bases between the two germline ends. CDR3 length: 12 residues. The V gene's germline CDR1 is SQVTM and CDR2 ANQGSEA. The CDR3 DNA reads TGCAGCCCTACGGGTGGGGAGACTGAAGCTTTCTTT. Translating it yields CSPTGGETEAFF.

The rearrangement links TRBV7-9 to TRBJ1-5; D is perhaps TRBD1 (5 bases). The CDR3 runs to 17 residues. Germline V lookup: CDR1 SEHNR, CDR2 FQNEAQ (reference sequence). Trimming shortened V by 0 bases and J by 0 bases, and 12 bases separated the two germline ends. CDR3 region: CASSLARGIYSNQPQHF. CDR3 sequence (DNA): TGTGCCAGCAGCTTAGCGCGGGGCATTTATAGCAATCAGCCCCAGCATTTT.

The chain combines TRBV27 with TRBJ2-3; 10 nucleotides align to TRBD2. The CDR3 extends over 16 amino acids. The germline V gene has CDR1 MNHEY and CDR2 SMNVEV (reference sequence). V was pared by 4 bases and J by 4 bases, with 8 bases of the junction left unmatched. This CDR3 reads CASSWRLAGPADTQYF. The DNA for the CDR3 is TGTGCCAGCAGTTGGAGACTAGCGGGTCCCGCAGATACGCAGTATTTT.

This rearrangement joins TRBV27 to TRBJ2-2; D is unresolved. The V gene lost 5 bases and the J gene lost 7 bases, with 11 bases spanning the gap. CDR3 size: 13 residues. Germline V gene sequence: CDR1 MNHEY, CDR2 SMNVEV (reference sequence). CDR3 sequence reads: CASSPFVGGELFF. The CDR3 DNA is TGTGCCAGCAGTCCATTCGTCGGCGGGGAGCTGTTTTTT.

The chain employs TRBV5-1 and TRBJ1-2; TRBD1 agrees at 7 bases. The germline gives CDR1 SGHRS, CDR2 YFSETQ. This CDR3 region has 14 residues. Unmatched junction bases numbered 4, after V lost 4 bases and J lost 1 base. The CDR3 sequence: CASSRDSDNYGYTF. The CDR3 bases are TGCGCCAGCAGCCGGGACAGCGATAACTATGGCTACACCTTC.

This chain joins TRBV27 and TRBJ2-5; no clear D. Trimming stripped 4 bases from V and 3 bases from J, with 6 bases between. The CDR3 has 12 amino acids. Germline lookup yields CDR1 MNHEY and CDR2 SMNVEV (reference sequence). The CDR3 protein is CASSYSEETQYF. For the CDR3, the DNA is TGTGCCAGCAGTTATAGTGAAGAGACCCAGTACTTC.

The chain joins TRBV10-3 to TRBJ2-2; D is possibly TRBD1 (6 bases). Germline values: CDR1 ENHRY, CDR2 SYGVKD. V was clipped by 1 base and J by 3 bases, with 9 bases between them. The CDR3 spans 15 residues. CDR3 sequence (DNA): TGTGCCATCAGTGAGTTGGGGGCGGACACCGGGGAGCTGTTTTTT. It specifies CAISELGADTGELFF.

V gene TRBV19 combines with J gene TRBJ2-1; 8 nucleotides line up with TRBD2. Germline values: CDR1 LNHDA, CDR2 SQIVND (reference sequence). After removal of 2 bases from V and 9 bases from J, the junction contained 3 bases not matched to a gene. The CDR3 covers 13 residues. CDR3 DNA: TGTGCCAGTAGTATAACGGGGGGGCGTGAGCAGTTCTTC. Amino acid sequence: CASSITGGREQFF.

The CDR3 bases are TGCGCCAGCAGCCAAGGGACAGATTTAACCTACGAGCAGTACTTC. It is translated as CASSQGTDLTYEQYF. The V gene is TRBV4-3, the J gene TRBJ2-7, with a tentative D call TRBD1 (6 bases). V was clipped by 1 base and J by 2 bases, with 12 bases between them. The CDR3 has 15 amino acids. Germline lookup yields CDR1 LGHNA and CDR2 YSLEER.

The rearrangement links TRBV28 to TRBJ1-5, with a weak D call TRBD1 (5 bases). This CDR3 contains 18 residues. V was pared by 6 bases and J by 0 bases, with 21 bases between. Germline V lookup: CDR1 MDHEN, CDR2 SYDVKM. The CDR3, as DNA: TGTGCCAGCAGACCCCTCCGACAGAACAGTTATAGCAATCAGCCCCAGCATTTT. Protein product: CASRPLRQNSYSNQPQHF.

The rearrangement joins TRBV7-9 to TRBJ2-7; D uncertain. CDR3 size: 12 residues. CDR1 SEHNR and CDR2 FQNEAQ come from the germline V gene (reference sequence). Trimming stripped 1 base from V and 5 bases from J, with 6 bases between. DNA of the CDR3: TGTGCCAGCAGCTTAGTACAGAACGAGCAGTACTTC. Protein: CASSLVQNEQYF.

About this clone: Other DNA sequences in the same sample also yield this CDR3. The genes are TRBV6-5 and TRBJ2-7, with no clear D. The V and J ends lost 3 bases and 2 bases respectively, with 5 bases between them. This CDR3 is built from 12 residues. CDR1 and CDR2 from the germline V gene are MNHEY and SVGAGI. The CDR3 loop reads CASSYSAYEQYF. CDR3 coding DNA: TGTGCCAGCAGTTATTCGGCCTACGAGCAGTACTTC.

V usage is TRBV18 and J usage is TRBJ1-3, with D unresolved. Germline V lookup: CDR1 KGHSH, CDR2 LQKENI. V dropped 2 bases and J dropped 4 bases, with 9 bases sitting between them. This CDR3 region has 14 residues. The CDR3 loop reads CASSPGEVGNTIYF. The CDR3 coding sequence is TGTGCCAGCTCACCAGGGGAGGTCGGAAACACCATATATTTT.

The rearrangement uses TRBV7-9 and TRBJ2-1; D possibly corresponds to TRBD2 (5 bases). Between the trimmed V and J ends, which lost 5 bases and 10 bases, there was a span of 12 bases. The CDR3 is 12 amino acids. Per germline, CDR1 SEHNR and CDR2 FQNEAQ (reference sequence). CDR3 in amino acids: CASSPRPGEQFF. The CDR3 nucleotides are TGTGCCAGCAGCCCCCGCCCGGGAGAGCAGTTCTTC.